This T cell receptor (beta chain) originates from a study of cytomegalovirus exposure and HLA in healthy donors. The PCR had 60 Vbeta and 13 Jbeta primers. TCRdb's table, derived via immunoSEQ multiplex PCR, lists solely in-frame clones and lacks some. Of under 200,000 clones in the sample, 80% are singletons; the top ten hold 4% to 5.5%. CDR3 length equals 15 residues. V was pared by 3 bases and J by 8 bases, with 11 bases of the junction left unmatched. Germline CDR1 is SGHRS and CDR2 is YFSETQ. J is TRBJ2-1 and V is TRBV5-1; TRBD2 matches 7 bases. This clonotype was obtained from a man younger than 45 in good health and CMV-seronegative. The sample was PBMCs. CDR3 nucleotide sequence: TGCGCCAGCAGCTGGCTTGCGGGAGAGGGGCATGAGCAGTTCTTC. Protein: CASSWLAGEGHEQFF. Filled out from reference TRBV5-1 and TRBJ2-1, the complete variable domain reads KAGVTQTPRYLIKTRGQQVTLSCSPISGHRSVSWYQQTPGQGLQFLFEYFSETQRNKGNFPGRFSGRQFSNSRSEMNVSTLELGDSALYLCASSWLAGEGHEQFFGPGTRLTVL.